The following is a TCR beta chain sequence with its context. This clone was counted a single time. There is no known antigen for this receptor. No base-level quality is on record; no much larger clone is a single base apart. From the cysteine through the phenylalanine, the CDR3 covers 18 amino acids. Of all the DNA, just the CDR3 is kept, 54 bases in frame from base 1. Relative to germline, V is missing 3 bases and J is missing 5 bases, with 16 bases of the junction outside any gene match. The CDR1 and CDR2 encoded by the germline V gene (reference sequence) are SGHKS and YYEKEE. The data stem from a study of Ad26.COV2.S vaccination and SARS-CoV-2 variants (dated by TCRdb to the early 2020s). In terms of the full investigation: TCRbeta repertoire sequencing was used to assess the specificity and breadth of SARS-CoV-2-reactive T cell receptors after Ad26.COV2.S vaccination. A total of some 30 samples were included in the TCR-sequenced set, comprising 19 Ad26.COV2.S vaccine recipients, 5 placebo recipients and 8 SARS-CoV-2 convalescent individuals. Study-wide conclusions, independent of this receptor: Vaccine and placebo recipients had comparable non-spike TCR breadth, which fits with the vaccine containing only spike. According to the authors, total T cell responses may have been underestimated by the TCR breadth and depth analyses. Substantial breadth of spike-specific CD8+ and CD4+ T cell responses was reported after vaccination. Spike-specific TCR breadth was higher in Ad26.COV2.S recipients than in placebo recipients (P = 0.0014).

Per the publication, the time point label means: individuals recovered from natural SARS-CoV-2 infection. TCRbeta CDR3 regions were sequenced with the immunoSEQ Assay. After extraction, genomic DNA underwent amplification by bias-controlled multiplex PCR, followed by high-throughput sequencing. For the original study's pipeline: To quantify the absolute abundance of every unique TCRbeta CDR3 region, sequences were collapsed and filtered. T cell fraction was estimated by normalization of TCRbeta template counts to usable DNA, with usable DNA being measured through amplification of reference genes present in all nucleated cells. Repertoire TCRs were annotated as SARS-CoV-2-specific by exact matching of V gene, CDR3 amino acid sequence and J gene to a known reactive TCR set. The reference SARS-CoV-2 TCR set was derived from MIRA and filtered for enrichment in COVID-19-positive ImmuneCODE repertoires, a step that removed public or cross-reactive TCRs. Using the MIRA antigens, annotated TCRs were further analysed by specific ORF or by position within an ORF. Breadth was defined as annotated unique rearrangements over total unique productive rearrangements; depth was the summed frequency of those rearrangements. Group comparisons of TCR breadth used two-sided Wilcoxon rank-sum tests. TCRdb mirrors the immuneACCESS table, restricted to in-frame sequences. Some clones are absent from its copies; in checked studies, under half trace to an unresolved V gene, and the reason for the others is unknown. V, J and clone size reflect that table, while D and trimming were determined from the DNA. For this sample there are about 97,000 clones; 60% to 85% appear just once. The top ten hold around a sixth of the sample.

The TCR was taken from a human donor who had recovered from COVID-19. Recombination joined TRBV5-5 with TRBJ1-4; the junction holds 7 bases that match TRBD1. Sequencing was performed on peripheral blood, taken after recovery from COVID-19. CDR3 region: CASSSAPTGNQPNEKLFF. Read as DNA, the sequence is TGTGCCAGCAGCTCTGCCCCGACAGGGAACCAACCGAATGAAAAACTGTTTTTT.